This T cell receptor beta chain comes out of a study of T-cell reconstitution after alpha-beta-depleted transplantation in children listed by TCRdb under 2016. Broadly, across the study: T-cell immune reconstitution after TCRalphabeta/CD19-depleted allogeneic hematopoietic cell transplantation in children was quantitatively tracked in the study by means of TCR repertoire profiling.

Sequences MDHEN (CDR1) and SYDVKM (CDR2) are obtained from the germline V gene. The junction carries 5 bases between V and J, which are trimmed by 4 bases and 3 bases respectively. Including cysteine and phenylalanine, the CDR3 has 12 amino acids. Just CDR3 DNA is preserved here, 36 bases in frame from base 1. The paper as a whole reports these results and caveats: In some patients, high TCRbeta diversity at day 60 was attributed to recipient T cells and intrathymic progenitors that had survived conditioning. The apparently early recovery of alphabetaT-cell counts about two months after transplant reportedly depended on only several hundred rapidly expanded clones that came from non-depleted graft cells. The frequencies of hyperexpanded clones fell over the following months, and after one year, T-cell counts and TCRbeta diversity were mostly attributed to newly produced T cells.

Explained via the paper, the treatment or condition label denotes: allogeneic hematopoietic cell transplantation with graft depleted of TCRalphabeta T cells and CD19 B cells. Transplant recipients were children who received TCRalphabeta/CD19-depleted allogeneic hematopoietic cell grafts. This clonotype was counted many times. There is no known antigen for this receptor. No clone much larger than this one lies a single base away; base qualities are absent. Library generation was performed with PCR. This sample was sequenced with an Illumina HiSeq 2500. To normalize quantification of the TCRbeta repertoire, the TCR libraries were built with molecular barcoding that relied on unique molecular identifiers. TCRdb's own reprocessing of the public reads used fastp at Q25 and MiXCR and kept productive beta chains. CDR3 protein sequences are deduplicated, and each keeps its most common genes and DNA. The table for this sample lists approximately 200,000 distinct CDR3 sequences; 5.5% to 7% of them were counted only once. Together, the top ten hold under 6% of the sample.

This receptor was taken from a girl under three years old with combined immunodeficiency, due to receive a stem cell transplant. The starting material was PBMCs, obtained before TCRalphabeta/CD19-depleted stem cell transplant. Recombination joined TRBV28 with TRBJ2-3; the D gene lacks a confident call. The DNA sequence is TGTGCCAGCAGTTCCCAGACAGATACGCAGTATTTT. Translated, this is CASSSQTDTQYF.